The T cell receptor (beta chain) under discussion was sequenced for a study of shared clonotypes between healthy human individuals. Whole-study results and caveats: The study found 4.5% to 6% of naive CD4 clonotypes shared across a handful of donors.

V lost 3 bases, J lost 3 bases, and 18 bases lay in between. The length of the CDR3 is 16 residues. The germline V gene encodes CDR1 SEHNR and CDR2 FQNEAQ (reference sequence). Sequenced by immunoSEQ multiplex PCR; TCRdb stores in-frame clones only, minus some. The sample lists 760,000 or so clones, 95% to 97% seen once, with about 0.25% in the top ten. CD45RO-negative CD8 cells positively selected for CCR7 made up the naive population, which excluded terminally differentiated effector memory CD45RA+ cells. A remark on this clone: Its antigen is still unknown.

Sequenced: naive CD8+ T cells sorted from blood. V is TRBV7-9 and J is TRBJ2-7, with D possibly matching TRBD1 (5 bases). The receptor was derived from a young man in good health. The CDR3 spells CASSLWSGNRNYEQYF. CDR3 nucleotide sequence: TGTGCCAGCAGCTTGTGGTCGGGCAACAGGAACTACGAGCAGTACTTC.